The T cell receptor (beta chain) described here comes from a study of cytotoxic CD8 clonotypes in ibrutinib-treated CLL. Study background: The subjects consisted of 11 relapsed/refractory and some 14 treatment-naive individuals, with 17 IGHV unmutated. Whole-study results and caveats: The study found baseline clonality above age-matched healthy donors, tracking circulating CD8+ T-cell counts.

Deletions cut 0 bases from V and 3 bases from J, with 7 bases between. The germline V gene has CDR1 SGHRS and CDR2 YFSETQ. The CDR3 has 15 residues. Measured with immunoSEQ multiplex PCR; TCRdb has only the in-frame clones, and not every one. Of about 35,000 clones detected, 70% to 80% appear once; the ten largest clones hold over 15%. Details on this clone: Its antigen is still unknown.

The clonotype comes from a human donor with chronic lymphocytic leukemia. Specimen: PBMCs, collected at disease progression, from a patient treated with ibrutinib. This rearrangement joins TRBV5-1 to TRBJ1-6; D gene uncertain. The CDR3 sequence is CASSLDMGYNSPLHF. CDR3 sequence (DNA): TGCGCCAGCAGCTTGGACATGGGCTATAATTCACCCCTCCACTTT.